This is a list of T cell receptor beta chains from one sample in a study of blood T cell repertoires in COVID-19. Libraries were prepared by immunoSEQ multiplex PCR; TCRdb keeps only in-frame clonotypes and omits some of them. Here the sample spans around 160,000 clones, 89% being singletons. The sample comprised peripheral blood. The receptors here all came from a man between 60 and 75 years old with acute or convalescent COVID-19. CDR3s include the opening cysteine and the closing phenylalanine or tryptophan. A D gene is named only where the DNA matches it firmly. Not all rows give a size; the values are once, few, many and, for expanded clones, a class.

v_gene: TRBV5-1; abundance: -; d_gene: -; j_gene: TRBJ1-6; CDR3nt: TGCGCCAGCAGCTTGGGGAGCTCCTATAATTCACCCCTCCACTTT; CDR3aa: CASSLGSSYNSPLHF
v_gene: TRBV7-9; abundance: -; d_gene: TRBD1; j_gene: TRBJ2-3; CDR3nt: TGTGCCAGCAGCTTATTACCGGGACAGACTTGGGATACGCAGTATTTT; CDR3aa: CASSLLPGQTWDTQYF
v_gene: TRBV4-2; abundance: -; d_gene: -; j_gene: TRBJ2-2; CDR3nt: TGTGCCAGCAGCCAAGATTACAGGGACGGGGAGCTGTTTTTT; CDR3aa: CASSQDYRDGELFF
v_gene: TRBV4-3; abundance: few; d_gene: -; j_gene: TRBJ2-5; CDR3nt: TGCGCCAGCAGCCGTAGAGTCGGGGGGCCGCGAGAGACCCAGTACTTC; CDR3aa: CASSRRVGGPRETQYF
v_gene: TRBV2; abundance: -; d_gene: -; j_gene: TRBJ1-6; CDR3nt: TGTGCCAGCGGACGAGGGGACACCCTCCTCCACTTT; CDR3aa: CASGRGDTLLHF
v_gene: TRBV10-3; abundance: -; d_gene: -; j_gene: TRBJ2-3; CDR3nt: TGTGCCACCCGGGGTATGGACACAGATACGCAGTATTTT; CDR3aa: CATRGMDTDTQYF
v_gene: TRBV24-1; abundance: -; d_gene: -; j_gene: TRBJ2-1; CDR3nt: TGTGCCACCAGCAGGGGTTCCAATGAGCAGTTCTTC; CDR3aa: CATSRGSNEQFF
v_gene: TRBV19; abundance: -; d_gene: -; j_gene: TRBJ2-2; CDR3nt: TGTGCCAGTAGTGCACGATCGGGGGTTGGTACCGGGGAGCTGTTTTTT; CDR3aa: CASSARSGVGTGELFF
v_gene: TRBV30; abundance: -; d_gene: -; j_gene: TRBJ2-3; CDR3nt: TGTGCCTGGAGTGTAGGGGGAGATACGCAGTATTTT; CDR3aa: CAWSVGGDTQYF
v_gene: TRBV27; abundance: -; d_gene: TRBD1; j_gene: TRBJ2-2; CDR3nt: TGTGCCAGCAGCCCAGCTGTAGGGACAGGGTTCACCGGGGAGCTGTTTTTT; CDR3aa: CASSPAVGTGFTGELFF
v_gene: TRBV12-3/TRBV12-4; abundance: -; d_gene: -; j_gene: TRBJ1-2; CDR3nt: TGTGCCAGCAGTTTACGGGGTGGCTACACCTTC; CDR3aa: CASSLRGGYTF
v_gene: TRBV5-4; abundance: few; d_gene: -; j_gene: TRBJ1-1; CDR3nt: TGTGCCAGCAGCTTCTCCGGCGACAAGACTGAAGCTTTCTTT; CDR3aa: CASSFSGDKTEAFF
v_gene: TRBV7-8; abundance: few; d_gene: -; j_gene: TRBJ1-5; CDR3nt: TGTGCCAGCAGCTTAGTTACGGGGGGAAATCAGCCCCAGCATTTT; CDR3aa: CASSLVTGGNQPQHF
v_gene: TRBV2; abundance: -; d_gene: TRBD2; j_gene: TRBJ2-3; CDR3nt: TGTGCCAGCAGTGAACTAGCGGGGTCTCCAGATACGCAGTATTTT; CDR3aa: CASSELAGSPDTQYF
v_gene: TRBV11-2; abundance: -; d_gene: TRBD1; j_gene: TRBJ1-6; CDR3nt: TGTGCCAGCAGCTTAGACTTCCGGACAGGGGGTTCACCCCTCCACTTT; CDR3aa: CASSLDFRTGGSPLHF
v_gene: TRBV15; abundance: -; d_gene: -; j_gene: TRBJ2-2; CDR3nt: TGTGCCACCAGCAGAGATAACAGTCTCACCGGGGAGCTGTTTTTT; CDR3aa: CATSRDNSLTGELFF
v_gene: TRBV3-1/TRBV3-2; abundance: -; d_gene: -; j_gene: TRBJ1-1; CDR3nt: TGTGCCAGCAGCTTAAAGTTACAGGGGAACACTGAAGCTTTCTTT; CDR3aa: CASSLKLQGNTEAFF
v_gene: TRBV3-1/TRBV3-2; abundance: once; d_gene: -; j_gene: TRBJ1-6; CDR3nt: TGTGCCAGCAGTACGATAGGGGCCCTCCACTTT; CDR3aa: CASSTIGALHF
v_gene: TRBV30; abundance: -; d_gene: -; j_gene: TRBJ1-1; CDR3nt: TGTGCCTGGAGCGACATCAGGACTAGGGACACTGAAGCTTTCTTT; CDR3aa: CAWSDIRTRDTEAFF
v_gene: TRBV5-1; abundance: few; d_gene: TRBD1; j_gene: TRBJ1-2; CDR3nt: TGCGCCAGCAGCTCCGGGACAGGGAATGGCTACACCTTC; CDR3aa: CASSSGTGNGYTF
v_gene: TRBV30; abundance: -; d_gene: TRBD2; j_gene: TRBJ2-3; CDR3nt: TGTGCCTGGAGTGAGCGGGGGGGTAGCACAGATACGCAGTATTTT; CDR3aa: CAWSERGGSTDTQYF
v_gene: TRBV24-1; abundance: -; d_gene: -; j_gene: TRBJ2-7; CDR3nt: TGTGCCACCAGTGACGCAGGTGAGCAGTACTTC; CDR3aa: CATSDAGEQYF
v_gene: TRBV15; abundance: -; d_gene: TRBD1; j_gene: TRBJ1-4; CDR3nt: TGTGCCACCAGCAGGGGACAGGGCCTCGGTGTCACTAATGAAAAACTGTTTTTT; CDR3aa: CATSRGQGLGVTNEKLFF
v_gene: TRBV5-1; abundance: once; d_gene: -; j_gene: TRBJ2-1; CDR3nt: TGCGCCAGCAGCTTGTGGACTACCGAGGCCTTATACAATGAGCAGTTCTTC; CDR3aa: CASSLWTTEALYNEQFF
v_gene: TRBV5-1; abundance: -; d_gene: TRBD1; j_gene: TRBJ1-4; CDR3nt: TGCGCCAGCAGCTTGACAGGGGGTACGACTAATGAAAAACTGTTTTTT; CDR3aa: CASSLTGGTTNEKLFF
v_gene: TRBV5-4; abundance: -; d_gene: TRBD1; j_gene: TRBJ2-7; CDR3nt: TGTGCCAGCAGCCCGGGACAGGGGGCCTACGAGCAGTACTTC; CDR3aa: CASSPGQGAYEQYF
v_gene: TRBV6-5; abundance: once; d_gene: TRBD1; j_gene: TRBJ1-2; CDR3nt: TGTGCCAGCAGTTACCGACAGGGATCTAACTATGGCTACACCTTC; CDR3aa: CASSYRQGSNYGYTF
v_gene: TRBV4-2; abundance: -; d_gene: -; j_gene: TRBJ1-3; CDR3nt: TGTGCCAGCAGCCAAGATCAGGTAGGAGGAAGAAACACCATATATTTT; CDR3aa: CASSQDQVGGRNTIYF
v_gene: TRBV4-1; abundance: -; d_gene: TRBD1; j_gene: TRBJ1-4; CDR3nt: TGCGCCAGCAGCCAAGATCCAGGGACAGATGAAAAACTGTTTTTT; CDR3aa: CASSQDPGTDEKLFF
v_gene: TRBV6-5; abundance: -; d_gene: -; j_gene: TRBJ2-2; CDR3nt: TGTGCCAGCAGGACAGAACGATACACCGGGGAGCTGTTTTTT; CDR3aa: CASRTERYTGELFF
v_gene: TRBV5-1; abundance: -; d_gene: -; j_gene: TRBJ2-7; CDR3nt: TGCGCCAGCAGCTTGGCCGGGGTTTCCCCCTACGAGCAGTACTTC; CDR3aa: CASSLAGVSPYEQYF
v_gene: TRBV30; abundance: -; d_gene: TRBD1; j_gene: TRBJ1-5; CDR3nt: TGTGCCTGGAGTATAGGACAGGGGAGGAATCAGCCCCAGCATTTT; CDR3aa: CAWSIGQGRNQPQHF
v_gene: TRBV21-1; abundance: -; d_gene: -; j_gene: TRBJ2-1; CDR3nt: TGTGCCAGCAGCTCGGCAGGGGAAGGCAATGAGCAGTTCTTC; CDR3aa: CASSSAGEGNEQFF
v_gene: TRBV7-2; abundance: -; d_gene: -; j_gene: TRBJ2-5; CDR3nt: TGTGCCAGCAGCCAAGGTGGAGGGTTGGAGACCCAGTACTTC; CDR3aa: CASSQGGGLETQYF
v_gene: TRBV7-8; abundance: -; d_gene: -; j_gene: TRBJ2-3; CDR3nt: TGTGCCAGCAGCCCCCTTGAGAGCACAGATACGCAGTATTTT; CDR3aa: CASSPLESTDTQYF
v_gene: TRBV5-6; abundance: -; d_gene: TRBD1; j_gene: TRBJ2-7; CDR3nt: TGTGCCAGCAGCGCATGGACAGGACGTCCCTACGAGCAGTACTTC; CDR3aa: CASSAWTGRPYEQYF
v_gene: TRBV6-5; abundance: -; d_gene: -; j_gene: TRBJ1-3; CDR3nt: TGTGCCAGCAGTACTTCACCTGGAAACACCATATATTTT; CDR3aa: CASSTSPGNTIYF
v_gene: TRBV10-1; abundance: -; d_gene: -; j_gene: TRBJ2-1; CDR3nt: TGCGCCAGCAGTGACTACGGGAGGCAGGAGGGGGATGAGCAGTTCTTC; CDR3aa: CASSDYGRQEGDEQFF
v_gene: TRBV29-1; abundance: -; d_gene: TRBD2; j_gene: TRBJ2-7; CDR3nt: TGCAGCGTTGAGCCTCCGACTAGCGCGAACGAGCAGTACTTC; CDR3aa: CSVEPPTSANEQYF
v_gene: TRBV18; abundance: -; d_gene: TRBD1; j_gene: TRBJ1-5; CDR3nt: TGTGCCAGCTCACCCGAACAGGGGGCGGTAAGCAATCAGCCCCAGCATTTT; CDR3aa: CASSPEQGAVSNQPQHF
v_gene: TRBV7-2; abundance: -; d_gene: -; j_gene: TRBJ2-3; CDR3nt: TGTGCCAGCAGCTTAGACGGGGGGCGCACAGATACGCAGTATTTT; CDR3aa: CASSLDGGRTDTQYF
v_gene: TRBV10-1; abundance: -; d_gene: TRBD1; j_gene: TRBJ2-1; CDR3nt: TGCGCCAGCAGTGAGTCGAGGACAGGGCAATATGATGAGCAGTTCTTC; CDR3aa: CASSESRTGQYDEQFF
v_gene: TRBV10-3; abundance: -; d_gene: -; j_gene: TRBJ2-7; CDR3nt: TGTGCCACCGGACAGCTTACCTCCTACGAGCAGTACTTC; CDR3aa: CATGQLTSYEQYF
v_gene: TRBV5-6; abundance: -; d_gene: TRBD1; j_gene: TRBJ1-1; CDR3nt: TGTGCCAGCAGCTTGTGGACGACAGGGGGGAACACTGAAGCTTTCTTT; CDR3aa: CASSLWTTGGNTEAFF
v_gene: TRBV5-1; abundance: -; d_gene: -; j_gene: TRBJ2-7; CDR3nt: TGCGCCAGCAGCGTGAGGGACTCCTACGAGCAGTACTTC; CDR3aa: CASSVRDSYEQYF
v_gene: TRBV6-5; abundance: -; d_gene: TRBD1; j_gene: TRBJ1-2; CDR3nt: TGTGCCACAACCAGGACAGGGGTTGGCTACACCTTC; CDR3aa: CATTRTGVGYTF
v_gene: TRBV5-1; abundance: -; d_gene: -; j_gene: TRBJ2-5; CDR3nt: TGCGCCAGCAGCTGGCGGGGAATTCAAGAGACCCAGTACTTC; CDR3aa: CASSWRGIQETQYF
v_gene: TRBV19; abundance: once; d_gene: -; j_gene: TRBJ1-2; CDR3nt: TGTGCCAGTAGTACGACAGGAGTTAACTATGGCTACACCTTC; CDR3aa: CASSTTGVNYGYTF
v_gene: TRBV14; abundance: -; d_gene: -; j_gene: TRBJ1-2; CDR3nt: TGTGCCAGCAGCCAGGTGAGGGGGACCGGCTACACCTTC; CDR3aa: CASSQVRGTGYTF
v_gene: TRBV7-2; abundance: -; d_gene: TRBD1; j_gene: TRBJ1-2; CDR3nt: TGTGCCAGCAGCTCAACCGTAGGGACAGGGCACTATGGCTACACCTTC; CDR3aa: CASSSTVGTGHYGYTF
v_gene: TRBV4-2; abundance: -; d_gene: TRBD1; j_gene: TRBJ1-1; CDR3nt: TGTGCCACCGCAGGGACAGGGAGGGGGAATGGCACTGAAGCTTTCTTT; CDR3aa: CATAGTGRGNGTEAFF
v_gene: TRBV3-1/TRBV3-2; abundance: -; d_gene: -; j_gene: TRBJ1-2; CDR3nt: TGTGCCAGCAGCCAAGATCTGCAGGGCGTTGATGGCTACACCTTC; CDR3aa: CASSQDLQGVDGYTF
v_gene: TRBV7-9; abundance: few; d_gene: -; j_gene: TRBJ2-7; CDR3nt: TGTGCCAGCAGCTTAGCGCGCGAGCAGTACTTC; CDR3aa: CASSLAREQYF
v_gene: TRBV6-6; abundance: once; d_gene: -; j_gene: TRBJ2-2; CDR3nt: TGTGCCAGCAGCCCACAGGGTCAGGACACCGGGGAGCTATTTTTT; CDR3aa: CASSPQGQDTGELFF
v_gene: TRBV18; abundance: -; d_gene: TRBD1; j_gene: TRBJ1-1; CDR3nt: TGTGCCAGCTCACCAGACAGGGGTAACACTGAAGCTTTCTTT; CDR3aa: CASSPDRGNTEAFF